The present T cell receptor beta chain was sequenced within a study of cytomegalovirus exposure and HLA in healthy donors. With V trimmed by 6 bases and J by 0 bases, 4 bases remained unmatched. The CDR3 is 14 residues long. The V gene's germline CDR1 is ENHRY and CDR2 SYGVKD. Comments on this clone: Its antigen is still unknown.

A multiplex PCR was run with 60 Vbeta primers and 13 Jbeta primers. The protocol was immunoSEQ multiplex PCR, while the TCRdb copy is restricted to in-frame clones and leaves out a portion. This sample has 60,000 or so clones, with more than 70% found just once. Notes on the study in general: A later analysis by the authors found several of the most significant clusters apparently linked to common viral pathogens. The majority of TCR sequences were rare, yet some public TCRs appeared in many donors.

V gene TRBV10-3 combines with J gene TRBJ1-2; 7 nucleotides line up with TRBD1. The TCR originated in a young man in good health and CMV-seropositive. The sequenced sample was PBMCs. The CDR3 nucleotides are TGTGCCATCAGGGACAGGACAACTAACTATGGCTACACCTTC. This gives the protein CAIRDRTTNYGYTF.